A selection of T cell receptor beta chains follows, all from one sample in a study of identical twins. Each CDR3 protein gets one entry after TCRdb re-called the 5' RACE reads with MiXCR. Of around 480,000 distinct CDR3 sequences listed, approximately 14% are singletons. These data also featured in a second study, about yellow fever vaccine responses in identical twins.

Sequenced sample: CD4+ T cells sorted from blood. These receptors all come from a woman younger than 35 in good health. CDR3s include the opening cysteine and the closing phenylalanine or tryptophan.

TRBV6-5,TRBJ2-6,CASSYTGRGSGANVLTF
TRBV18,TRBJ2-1,CASSPDLAGFNEQFF
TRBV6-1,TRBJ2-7,CASSEERGARNEQYF
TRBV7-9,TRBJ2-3,CASSIQGITQYF
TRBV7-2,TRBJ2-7,CASSQGLVAYEQYF
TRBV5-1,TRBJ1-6,CASSWDRISSYNSPLHF
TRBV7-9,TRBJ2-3,CASSSAVRSYTDTQYF
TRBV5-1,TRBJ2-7,CASSLGSSLNYEQYF
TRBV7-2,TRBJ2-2,CASSPKRGDRDAGELFF
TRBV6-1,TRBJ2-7,CASRNFGTSGGLGNEQYF
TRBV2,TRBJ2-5,CASNRREETQYF
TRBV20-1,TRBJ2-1,CSASGFIIGENEQFF
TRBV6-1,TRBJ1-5,CASTGARRDNQPQHF
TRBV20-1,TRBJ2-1,CSASQSSYGEQFF
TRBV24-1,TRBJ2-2,CATSEHRGYGELFF
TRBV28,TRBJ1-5,CASSSRSGFSNQPQHF
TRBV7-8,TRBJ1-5,CASSRRDSNQPQHF
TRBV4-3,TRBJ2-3,CASSTGEGDTDTQYF
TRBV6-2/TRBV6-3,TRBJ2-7,CASKNGGGYEQYF
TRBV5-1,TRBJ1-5,CASSLGSGGDQPQHF
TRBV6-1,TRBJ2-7,CASSADRASYEQYF
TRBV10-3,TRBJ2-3,CAISLAGTSTDTQYF
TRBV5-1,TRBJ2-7,CASSLEVGSYEQYF
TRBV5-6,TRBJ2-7,CASSRYADYEQYF
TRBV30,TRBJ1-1,CAWSNRDGKAFF
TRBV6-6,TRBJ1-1,CASRSGTAEAFF
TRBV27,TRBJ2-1,CASSIIHKGTQGNEQFF
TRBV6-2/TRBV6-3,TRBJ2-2,CASSLIRETGELFF
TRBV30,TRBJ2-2,CAWSGGRRSGELFF
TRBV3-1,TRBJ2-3,CASSQLLAGGTDTQYF
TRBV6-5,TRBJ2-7,CASSTRRGATTGQYF
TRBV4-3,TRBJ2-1,CASSQGFGTISYNEQFF
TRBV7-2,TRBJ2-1,CASSLFGLVGHNEQFF
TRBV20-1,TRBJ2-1,CSASSGTGGHEQFF
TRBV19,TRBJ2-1,CASSPKPGLAGGSYNEQFF
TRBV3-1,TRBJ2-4,CASSQTGEAKNIQYF
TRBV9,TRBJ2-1,CASNRQSGGPNEQFF
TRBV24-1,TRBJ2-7,CATSDGLAGGAYEQYF
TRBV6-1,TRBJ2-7,CASSQGLTGEQYF
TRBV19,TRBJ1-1,CASSWTGETEAFF
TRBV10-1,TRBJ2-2,CASSVGQGANTGELFF
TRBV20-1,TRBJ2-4,CSAGSSGARYF
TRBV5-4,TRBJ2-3,CASSLDPVLSSTDTQYF
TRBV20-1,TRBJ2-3,CSARDDSGTQYF